One sample yielded the 7 T cell receptor beta chains listed below, sequenced in a study of blood T cell repertoires in COVID-19. Some clones are missing from TCRdb's copy, which holds only in-frame ones; the method was immunoSEQ multiplex PCR. The table lists 180,000 or so clones, about 83% of them singletons. Sample: peripheral blood. The receptors were sampled from a person between 65 and 79 years old with COVID-19, enrolled during active disease.

This clone appeared once. The J gene is TRBJ2-7, the V gene TRBV7-8; D is perhaps TRBD2 (5 bases). From germline, CDR1 is SGHVS and CDR2 FQNEAQ. This CDR3 spans 15 amino acids. V was clipped by 0 bases and J by 2 bases, with 11 bases between them. CDR3 sequence (DNA): TGTGCCAGCAGCTTAGCGCCCGGGGAGACCTACGAGCAGTACTTC. Residues: CASSLAPGETYEQYF.

V is TRBV5-6 and J is TRBJ1-5; 8 bases agree with TRBD1. The CDR3 is 16 residues long. Germline loops: CDR1 SGHDT, CDR2 YYEEEE. J was trimmed by 4 bases and V by 1 base; bases with no gene match: 7. CDR3 coding DNA: TGTGCCAGCAGCTTGCTCCGGGACAGGAAAAATCAGCCCCAGCATTTT. It yields the protein CASSLLRDRKNQPQHF.

This rearrangement joins TRBV7-2 to TRBJ1-2; 8 bases agree with TRBD1. The germline V gene encodes CDR1 SGHTA and CDR2 FQGNSA. V dropped 5 bases and J dropped 7; count of bases not matched to a gene: 9. There are 14 residues in the CDR3. The CDR3 here is CASSHARTGLGYTF. CDR3 sequence (DNA): TGTGCCAGCAGCCACGCCCGGACAGGGCTTGGCTACACCTTC.

The chain employs TRBV7-9 and TRBJ1-1, with 8 positions matching TRBD1. Per the germline V gene, CDR1 is SEHNR and CDR2 is FQNEAQ (reference sequence). This CDR3 has 13 amino acids. J gave up 1 base and V 7 bases, and 2 bases lay outside the gene matches. The CDR3 is CASNRGENTEAFF. DNA for the CDR3: TGTGCCAGCAACAGGGGGGAGAACACTGAAGCTTTCTTT.

The J gene is TRBJ2-7, the V gene TRBV2, with 9 bases that match TRBD1. Germline trimming cut 8 bases from V and 5 bases from J; bases unmatched to any gene: 10. The germline V gene encodes CDR1 SNHLY and CDR2 FYNNEI. This CDR3 spans 14 amino acids. CDR3 coding DNA: TGTGCCAGCCTACCTATCGGGACAGGGCACGAGCAGTACTTC. Translation: CASLPIGTGHEQYF.

The V and J genes are TRBV28 and TRBJ1-2, with TRBD1 as a possible D gene (6 bases). Per the germline V gene, CDR1 is MDHEN and CDR2 is SYDVKM. The germline V and J ends were trimmed by 5 bases and 7 bases, with 14 bases remaining between them. This CDR3 has 13 amino acids. CDR3 coding DNA: TGTGCCAGCAGTCCCTCAGGGGAGGGTGGCTACACCTTC. This translates into CASSPSGEGGYTF.

The chain has TRBV30 and TRBJ2-7; 15 positions agree with TRBD2. The CDR3 totals 15 residues. V dropped 5 bases and J dropped 5; count of bases not matched to a gene: 7. Looked up from germline, CDR1 is GTSNPN and CDR2 is SVGIG (reference sequence). The CDR3 sequence: CAWSIGTSGRNEQYF. CDR3 DNA sequence: TGTGCCTGGTCCATCGGGACTAGCGGGAGGAACGAGCAGTACTTC.